This TCR beta chain was profiled in a study of CD8+ T cells in alopecia areata. Study summary: Patients in the treated group were given tofacitinib by mouth, 5 to 10 mg twice a day. General study results and limits: Many expanded lesional clones stayed in scalp and blood while on tofacitinib. Scalp samples also yield sequences of resident alphabeta T cells from normal skin.

The authors extracted RNA and reverse transcribed it into cDNA as the sequencing template. Clones were read by immunoSEQ multiplex PCR, and TCRdb kept only the in-frame ones, dropping some. The table lists around 60,000 clones, 46% of them singletons. Treatment reported: oral pan-JAK inhibitor, 5-10 mg twice daily. Separation by sorting yielded CD4+ and CD8+ T cells from PBMCs. Worth noting for this clone: What it binds is not known.

V shed 5 bases and J 4 bases; nucleotides not matched to a gene: 2. The germline V gene has CDR1 MNHEY and CDR2 SMNVEV (reference sequence). This CDR3 has 15 amino acids. The V and J genes are TRBV27 and TRBJ2-6; 10 bases agree with TRBD1. The TCR originated in a human donor with alopecia areata. The sequencing used CD8+ T cells sorted from blood, collected at approximately week 37, from a patient treated with tofacitinib. The chain's CDR3 is CASSRQGAGANVLTF. CDR3 nucleotides: TGTGCCAGCAGTAGACAGGGGGCCGGGGCCAACGTCCTGACTTTC.